This TCR delta chain was identified during a study of gamma-delta T cells after stem cell transplantation. This CDR3 has 16 residues. CDR1 and CDR2 from the germline V gene are GEAIGNYY and EKD. The ends lost 3 bases at V and 0 bases at J; junction bases unmatched: 6. TCRdb re-processed the RT-PCR reads using CATT. The profile covers around 2,000 delta-chain clones, with approximately 16% appearing a single time and 10% to 15% taken by the ten largest. The sequencing input was gamma-delta T cells. V usage is TRDV2 and J usage is TRDJ1, with 10 bases identical to TRDD3. This receptor was obtained from a human donor. It is not recorded whose cells these are; they may come from a transplant donor. This table probably holds off-target reads from a library built for another chain. The CDR3 loop reads CACDRLGDSHTDKLIF. As DNA, the CDR3 is TGTGCCTGTGACCGACTGGGGGATTCACACACCGATAAACTCATCTTT.